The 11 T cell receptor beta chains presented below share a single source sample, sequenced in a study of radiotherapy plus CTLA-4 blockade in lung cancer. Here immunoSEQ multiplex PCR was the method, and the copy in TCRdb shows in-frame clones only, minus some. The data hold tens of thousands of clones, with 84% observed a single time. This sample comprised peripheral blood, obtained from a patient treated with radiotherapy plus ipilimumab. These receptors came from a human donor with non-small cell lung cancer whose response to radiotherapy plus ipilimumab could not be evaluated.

CDR3 nucleotide sequence: TGTGCCAGCAGCTTAGGGGCAGGACAAGAGACCCAGTACTTC. As protein: CASSLGAGQETQYF. The V gene is TRBV7-2, the J gene TRBJ2-5; D is undetermined. Per germline, CDR1 SGHTA and CDR2 FQGNSA. The CDR3 is 14 residues long. With 1 base removed from V and 2 bases from J, the gap between germline ends came to 8 bases.

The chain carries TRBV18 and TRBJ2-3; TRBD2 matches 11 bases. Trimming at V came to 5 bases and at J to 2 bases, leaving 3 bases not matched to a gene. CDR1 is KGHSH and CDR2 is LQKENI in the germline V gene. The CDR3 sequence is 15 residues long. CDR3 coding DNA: TGTGCCAGCTCATTGACTAGCGGGGTCACAGATACGCAGTATTTT. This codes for CASSLTSGVTDTQYF. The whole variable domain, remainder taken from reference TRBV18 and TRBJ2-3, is NAGVMQNPRHLVRRRGQEARLRCSPMKGHSHVYWYRQLPEEGLKFMVYLQKENIIDESGMPKERFSAEFPKEGPSILRIQQVVRGDSAAYFCASSLTSGVTDTQYFGPGTRLTVL.

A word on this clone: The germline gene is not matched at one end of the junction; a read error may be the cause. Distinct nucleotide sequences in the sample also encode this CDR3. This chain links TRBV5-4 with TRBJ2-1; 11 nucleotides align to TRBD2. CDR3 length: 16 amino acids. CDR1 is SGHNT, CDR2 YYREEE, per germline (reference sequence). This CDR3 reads CASSSTGTSGNNEQFF. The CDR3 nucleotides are TGCGCCAGCAGTTCAACCGGGACTAGCGGTAACAATGAGCAGTTCTTC.

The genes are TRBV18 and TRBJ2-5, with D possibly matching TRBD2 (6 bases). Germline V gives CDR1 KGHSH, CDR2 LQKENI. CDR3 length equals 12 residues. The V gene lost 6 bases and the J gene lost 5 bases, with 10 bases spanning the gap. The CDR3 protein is CASSGGYETQYF. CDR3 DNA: TGTGCCAGCTCGGGGGGTTACGAGACCCAGTACTTC.

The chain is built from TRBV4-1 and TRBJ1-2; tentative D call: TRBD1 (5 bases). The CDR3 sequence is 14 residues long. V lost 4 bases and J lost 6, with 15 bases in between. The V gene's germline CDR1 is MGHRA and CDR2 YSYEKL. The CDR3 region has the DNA TGCGCCAGCAGCCGAGAGACAGATTCCCATGGCTACACCTTC. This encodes CASSRETDSHGYTF.

DNA of the CDR3: TGTGCCAGCAGCTTCGGACTAGCGGGTAGCACAGATACGCAGTATTTT. Translating it yields CASSFGLAGSTDTQYF. The genes are TRBV7-9 and TRBJ2-3, with TRBD2 identical over 11 bases. V shed 3 bases, J shed 0 bases, and the junction held 2 bases outside the gene matches. The CDR3 runs to 16 residues. Looked up from germline, CDR1 is SEHNR and CDR2 is FQNEAQ (reference sequence).

The chain's CDR3 is CASSLSGVDEQFF. CDR3 nucleotides: TGTGCCAGCAGCCTGTCAGGGGTAGACGAGCAGTTCTTC. The V call is TRBV28, the J call TRBJ2-1; weak D call: TRBD1 (6 bases). With 6 bases removed from V and 10 bases from J, the gap between germline ends came to 16 bases. This CDR3 has 13 residues. Germline lookup yields CDR1 MDHEN and CDR2 SYDVKM.

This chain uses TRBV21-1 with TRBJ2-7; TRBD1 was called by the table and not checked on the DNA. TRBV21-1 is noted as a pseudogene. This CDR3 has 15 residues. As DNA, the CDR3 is TGTGCCAGCAGCATGCTCAGGGCCCGGTCCTACGAGCAGTACTTC. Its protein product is CASSMLRARSYEQYF.

The CDR3: CASSLRDRGDAGELFF. The CDR3 DNA reads TGTGCCAGCAGCCTCCGGGACAGGGGTGACGCCGGGGAGCTGTTTTTT. The chain joins TRBV7-6 to TRBJ2-2; 10 bases agree with TRBD1. The CDR3 covers 16 residues. Trimming removed 5 bases from V and 6 bases from J; junction bases left unmatched: 9. Germline CDR1 is SGHVS and CDR2 is FNYEAQ.

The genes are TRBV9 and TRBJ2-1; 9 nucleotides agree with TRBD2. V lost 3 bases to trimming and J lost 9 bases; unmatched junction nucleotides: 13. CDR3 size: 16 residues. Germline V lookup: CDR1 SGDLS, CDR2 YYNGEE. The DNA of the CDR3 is TGTGCCAGCAGCGGGGGGGGACTAGCAGGAGTTCTTGAGCAGTTCTTC. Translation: CASSGGGLAGVLEQFF.

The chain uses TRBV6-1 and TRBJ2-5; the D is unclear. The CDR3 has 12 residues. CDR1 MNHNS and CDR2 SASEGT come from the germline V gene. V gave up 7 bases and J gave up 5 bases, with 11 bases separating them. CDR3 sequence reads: CASTTEWETQYF. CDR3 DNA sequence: TGTGCCAGCACAACGGAGTGGGAGACCCAGTACTTC.